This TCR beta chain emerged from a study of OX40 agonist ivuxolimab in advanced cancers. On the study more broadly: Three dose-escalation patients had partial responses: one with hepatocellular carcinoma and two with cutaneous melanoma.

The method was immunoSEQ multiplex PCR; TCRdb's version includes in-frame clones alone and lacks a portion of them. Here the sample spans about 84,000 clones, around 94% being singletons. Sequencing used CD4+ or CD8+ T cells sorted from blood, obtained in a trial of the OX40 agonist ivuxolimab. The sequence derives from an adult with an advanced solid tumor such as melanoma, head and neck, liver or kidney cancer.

The CDR3 loop is CASSPLAGGLGGELFF. The CDR3 DNA reads as TGTGCCAGCAGCCCCCTAGCGGGAGGGCTTGGAGGGGAGCTGTTTTTT. The chain joins TRBV7-2 to TRBJ2-2, with 12 bases fitting TRBD2. In germline, CDR1 is SGHTA, CDR2 FQGNSA. The CDR3 runs to 16 residues. The V gene end was trimmed by 5 bases and the J gene end by 8 bases; junction bases not matched to a gene: 9.